The rows below give T cell receptor beta chains drawn from one sample of a study of identical twins. TCRdb re-analysed the 5' RACE reads in MiXCR, keeping a single row per CDR3 protein. The sample consists of some 710,000 distinct CDR3 sequences, approximately 6.1% of them appearing once. The sequencing sample was made of naive T cells sorted from blood. The receptors were gathered from a young man in good health. CDR3s include the opening cysteine and the closing phenylalanine or tryptophan. A D gene is named only where the DNA matches it firmly. The listing skips clone size in some rows; elsewhere it reads once, few, many or a size class.

clone size	D gene	V gene	J gene	CDR3 DNA	CDR3 protein
-	-	TRBV27	TRBJ2-1	TGTGCCAGCAACCACCGGGACTCCCACAATGAGCAGTTCTTC	CASNHRDSHNEQFF
few	-	TRBV6-1	TRBJ1-1	TGTGCCAGCAGTGAAGTAGGTACCGGCACTGAAGCTTTCTTT	CASSEVGTGTEAFF
many	TRBD1	TRBV15	TRBJ1-1	TGTGCCACCAGCAGAGGCCAGGCAGGGGGGGGAGCTTTCTTT	CATSRGQAGGGAFF
many	TRBD1	TRBV27	TRBJ2-2	TGTGCCACACTTGGGACAGACAACACCGGGGAGCTGTTTTTT	CATLGTDNTGELFF
few	TRBD2	TRBV4-2	TRBJ2-3	TGTGCCAGCAGCCCCCAGGGACTAGCGGGCCACCCCACAGATACGCAGTATTTT	CASSPQGLAGHPTDTQYF
few	-	TRBV3-1	TRBJ2-3	TGTGCCAGCAGCCCTCACCTGTGGGGCACAGATACGCAGTATTTT	CASSPHLWGTDTQYF
many	TRBD2	TRBV20-1	TRBJ2-3	TGCAGAGCCCCACTGGTAGCGGGAACAGATACGCAGTATTTT	CRAPLVAGTDTQYF
-	-	TRBV9	TRBJ2-5	TGTGCCAGCAGCGAGGCCACCCAAGAGACCCAGTACTTC	CASSEATQETQYF
few	TRBD2	TRBV11-2	TRBJ2-3	TGTGCCAGCAGCTTAGTACTAGCGGGAGGGGAAGATACGCAGTATTTT	CASSLVLAGGEDTQYF
many	-	TRBV28	TRBJ2-3	TGTGCCAGCAGTTCCCTGCCTGTCGGGCCGGATACGCAGTATTTT	CASSSLPVGPDTQYF
few	TRBD2	TRBV11-2	TRBJ2-7	TGTGCCAGCAGCCCCGGGACTAGCGGGAGTCTCATGGGTTGGTACGAGCAGTACTTC	CASSPGTSGSLMGWYEQYF
many	-	TRBV5-1	TRBJ2-3	TGCGCCAGCAGCTTGAACCGAGAAGATACGCAGTATTTT	CASSLNREDTQYF
many	-	TRBV28	TRBJ2-7	TGTGCCAGCAGTTTTACCTCCGAGCAGTACTTC	CASSFTSEQYF
few	-	TRBV29-1	TRBJ2-1	TGCAGCGTTACAAACCTGGACACTAGCAATGAGCAGTTCTTC	CSVTNLDTSNEQFF
-	-	TRBV25-1	TRBJ1-4	TGTGCCAGCAGTGCCTCGGCGCGGGGTGAAAAACTGTTTTTT	CASSASARGEKLFF
many	-	TRBV15	TRBJ1-4	TGTGCCACCAGCAGAGACGCGCGGTCCAATGAAAAACTGTTTTTT	CATSRDARSNEKLFF
many	TRBD1	TRBV20-1	TRBJ1-2	TGCAGTGCTAGGGACGACAGGGCAGGGCGAGATGGCTACACCTTC	CSARDDRAGRDGYTF
-	-	TRBV7-9	TRBJ2-3	TGTGCCAGCAGCACCGAGCGGGCCACAGATACGCAGTATTTT	CASSTERATDTQYF
-	-	TRBV11-2	TRBJ2-5	TGTGCCAGCAGCTTAGGGAACGGAAGGGAGACCCAGTACTTC	CASSLGNGRETQYF
many	TRBD2	TRBV29-1	TRBJ2-1	TGCAGCGCCCCCGTCGGGGTAGCGGGGATCAATGAGCAGTTCTTC	CSAPVGVAGINEQFF
many	-	TRBV18	TRBJ2-1	TGTGCCAGCTCACCCTTCAGGGTGGGGAATGAGCAGTTCTTC	CASSPFRVGNEQFF
many	-	TRBV20-1	TRBJ1-1	TGCAGTGCTAGAGATTCCGGACGGCAGAACACTGAAGCTTTCTTT	CSARDSGRQNTEAFF
many	-	TRBV24-1	TRBJ2-2	TGTGCCACCAGTGTGACCGGGGAGCTGTTTTTT	CATSVTGELFF
-	-	TRBV5-1	TRBJ1-3	TGCGCCAGCAGCTTGGCCTGGGGCTCTGGAAACACCATATATTTT	CASSLAWGSGNTIYF
few	TRBD1	TRBV6-2/TRBV6-3	TRBJ1-2	TGTGCCAGCCAACGGACGGGACAGGGGGTGAATAACTATGGCTACACCTTC	CASQRTGQGVNNYGYTF
many	-	TRBV24-1	TRBJ2-1	TGTGCCACCAGTGATTGGGACTCGAACAATGAGCAGTTCTTC	CATSDWDSNNEQFF
many	-	TRBV7-3	TRBJ2-2	TGTGCCAGCAATTCCCGAGGGGCTCATAACGGGGAGCTGTTTTTT	CASNSRGAHNGELFF
few	TRBD1	TRBV30	TRBJ1-5	TGTGCCTGGAGAGGACAGGGTGGCGATCAGCCCCAGCATTTT	CAWRGQGGDQPQHF
few	-	TRBV3-1	TRBJ1-2	TGTGCCAGCAGCCAAGAAGCGCGGGCTCGGGGCTACACCTTC	CASSQEARARGYTF
few	TRBD1	TRBV4-3	TRBJ2-3	TGCGCCAGCAGCCGGGGAGACAGGGCCAGCACAGATACGCAGTATTTT	CASSRGDRASTDTQYF
-	TRBD2	TRBV20-1	TRBJ2-1	TGCAGTGCTAGAGATCCCACTAGCGGGCTTTACAATGAGCAGTTCTTC	CSARDPTSGLYNEQFF